This paragraph covers one T cell receptor beta chain sequence. Its specificity is unknown. Trimming removed 5 bases at V and 10 bases at J, with 18 bases between. The CDR3 has 15 residues. From germline, CDR1 is MNHEY and CDR2 SMNVEV (reference sequence). Generated by immunoSEQ multiplex PCR, the TCRdb table keeps only in-frame clones and is missing some. The sample includes over 30,000 clones, about 89% of them seen just once. The sample is drawn from a study of monozygotic twins with cystic fibrosis. Notes on the study in general: In this small cohort, shared CDR3 numbers showed no association with age, concordance or disease severity.

The material sequenced was blood. The rearrangement links TRBV27 to TRBJ1-6; no clear D. The receptor was isolated from a boy between 2 and 10 years old with cystic fibrosis. CDR3: CASSPRGVPGSPLHF. CDR3 nucleotide sequence: TGTGCCAGCAGTCCCCGCGGGGTTCCGGGCTCACCCCTCCACTTT.